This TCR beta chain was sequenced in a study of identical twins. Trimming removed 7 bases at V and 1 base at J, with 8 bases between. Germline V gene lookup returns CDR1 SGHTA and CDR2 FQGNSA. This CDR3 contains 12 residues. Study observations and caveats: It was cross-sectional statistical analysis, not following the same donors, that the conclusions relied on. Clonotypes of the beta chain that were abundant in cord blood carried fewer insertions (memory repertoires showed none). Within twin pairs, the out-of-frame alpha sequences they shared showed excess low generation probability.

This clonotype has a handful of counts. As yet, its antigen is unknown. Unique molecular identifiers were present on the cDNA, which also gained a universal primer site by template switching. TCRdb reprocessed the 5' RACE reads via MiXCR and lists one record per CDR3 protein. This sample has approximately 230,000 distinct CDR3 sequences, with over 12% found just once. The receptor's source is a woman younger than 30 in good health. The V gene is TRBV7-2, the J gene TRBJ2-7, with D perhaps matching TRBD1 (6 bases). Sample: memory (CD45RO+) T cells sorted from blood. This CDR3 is CASTTGSYEQYF. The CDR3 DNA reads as TGTGCCAGCACCACAGGGTCCTACGAGCAGTACTTC.